Listed below are T cell receptor beta chains from one sample, sequenced in a study of blood T cell repertoires in COVID-19. The protocol was immunoSEQ multiplex PCR, while the TCRdb copy is restricted to in-frame clones and leaves out a portion. In the table there are over 150,000 clones, around 83% of which are singletons. The sequencing input was peripheral blood. All receptors come from a woman in her seventies who had recovered from COVID-19. The CDR3 runs from the conserved cysteine through the conserved F or W. D genes are given only for firm matches. Rows give clone size only sometimes, using once, few, many, or a class for an expanded clone.

CDR3 protein | CDR3 DNA | CDR3 length | clone size | J gene | V gene | D gene
CASSYAGTRKNQPQHF | TGTGCCAGCAGTTACGCCGGGACAAGAAAGAATCAGCCCCAGCATTTT | 16 | . | TRBJ1-5 | TRBV6-6 | .
CASSQEDPPGAEAFF | TGTGCCAGCAGTCAAGAAGACCCCCCAGGGGCTGAAGCTTTCTTT | 15 | . | TRBJ1-1 | TRBV9 | .
CASSESGTGYNEQFF | TGTGCCAGCAGTGAATCTGGGACAGGATACAATGAGCAGTTCTTC | 15 | . | TRBJ2-1 | TRBV2 | TRBD1
CASRGGEKLFF | TGTGCCAGCAGGGGGGGTGAAAAACTGTTTTTT | 11 | . | TRBJ1-4 | TRBV3-1/TRBV3-2 | .
CASSQGSYGGYEQYF | TGCGCCAGCAGCCAAGGTAGCTATGGAGGGTACGAGCAGTACTTC | 15 | few | TRBJ2-7 | TRBV4-1 | .
CASSATSGSGELFF | TGTGCCAGCAGCGCGACTAGCGGGAGCGGGGAGCTGTTTTTT | 14 | . | TRBJ2-2 | TRBV6-4 | TRBD2
CASSPSRDSPWGEQFF | TGTGCCAGCAGCCCAAGCCGGGACTCTCCCTGGGGGGAGCAGTTCTTC | 16 | . | TRBJ2-1 | TRBV7-3 | .
CASSLSFGQGGDEQFF | TGTGCCAGCAGCTTAAGTTTTGGACAGGGTGGGGATGAGCAGTTCTTC | 16 | . | TRBJ2-1 | TRBV7-9 | TRBD1
CASKGVAGPNTGELFF | TGCGCCAGCAAGGGCGTTGCGGGGCCGAACACCGGGGAGCTGTTTTTT | 16 | many | TRBJ2-2 | TRBV5-1 | .
CASSRGENTEAFF | TGTGCCAGCAGTCGGGGGGAGAACACTGAAGCTTTCTTT | 13 | . | TRBJ1-1 | TRBV6-2/TRBV6-3 | .
CASSQQRDTQYF | TGCGCCAGCAGCCAGCAGCGGGATACGCAGTATTTT | 12 | once | TRBJ2-3 | TRBV4-1 | .
CASSLGPSLVRYF | TGTGCCAGTAGTTTGGGCCCCAGTTTGGTCCGGTACTTC | 13 | . | TRBJ2-5 | TRBV19 | .
CASTSGLNSYEQYF | TGTGCCAGTACCAGCGGGCTGAACTCCTACGAGCAGTACTTC | 14 | . | TRBJ2-7 | TRBV6-5 | .
CAISESLGGRANTGELFF | TGTGCCATCAGTGAGTCGTTGGGCGGGAGGGCGAACACCGGGGAGCTGTTTTTT | 18 | once | TRBJ2-2 | TRBV10-3 | TRBD2
CASSWGQYEKLFF | TGTGCCAGCAGTTGGGGACAATATGAAAAACTGTTTTTT | 13 | . | TRBJ1-4 | TRBV7-9 | .
CASSPATGGGYGYTF | TGCGCCAGCAGCCCGGCCACAGGGGGCGGCTATGGCTACACCTTC | 15 | . | TRBJ1-2 | TRBV4-3 | TRBD1
CARHRGWRAKNIQYF | TGTGCCAGGCACCGGGGGTGGCGCGCCAAAAACATTCAGTACTTC | 15 | once | TRBJ2-4 | TRBV9 | .
CASSVWASDTQYF | TGTGCCAGCAGCGTATGGGCGTCAGATACGCAGTATTTT | 13 | . | TRBJ2-3 | TRBV9 | .
CASSLGGVQETQYF | TGTGCCAGCAGCTTAGGGGGGGTACAAGAGACCCAGTACTTC | 14 | . | TRBJ2-5 | TRBV7-3 | TRBD2
CASSPLGGAKNIQYF | TGTGCCAGCTCACCACTAGGAGGGGCCAAAAACATTCAGTACTTC | 15 | . | TRBJ2-4 | TRBV18 | .